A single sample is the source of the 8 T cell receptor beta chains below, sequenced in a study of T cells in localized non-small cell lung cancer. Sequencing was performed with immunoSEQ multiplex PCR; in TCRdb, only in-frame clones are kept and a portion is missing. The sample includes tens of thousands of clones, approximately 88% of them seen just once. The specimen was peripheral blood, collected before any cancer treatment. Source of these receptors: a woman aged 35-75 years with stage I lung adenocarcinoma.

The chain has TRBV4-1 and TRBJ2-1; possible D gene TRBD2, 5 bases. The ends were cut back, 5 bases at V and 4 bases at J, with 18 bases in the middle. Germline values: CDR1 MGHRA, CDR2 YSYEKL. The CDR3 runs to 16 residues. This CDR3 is CASSEGALAEYNEQFF. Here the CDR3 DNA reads TGCGCCAGCAGCGAAGGAGCCCTAGCAGAGTACAATGAGCAGTTCTTC.

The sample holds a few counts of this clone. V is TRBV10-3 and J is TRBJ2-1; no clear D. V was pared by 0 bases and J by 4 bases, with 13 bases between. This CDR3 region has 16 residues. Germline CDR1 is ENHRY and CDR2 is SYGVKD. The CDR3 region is CAISESKYRIYNEQFF. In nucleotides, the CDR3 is TGTGCCATCAGTGAGTCGAAGTATCGGATATACAATGAGCAGTTCTTC.

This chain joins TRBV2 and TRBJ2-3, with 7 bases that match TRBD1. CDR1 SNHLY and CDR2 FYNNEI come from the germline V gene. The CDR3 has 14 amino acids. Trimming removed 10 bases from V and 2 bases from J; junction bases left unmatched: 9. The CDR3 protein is CATRQGSSTDTQYF. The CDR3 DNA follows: TGTGCCACAAGACAGGGTTCGTCCACAGATACGCAGTATTTT.

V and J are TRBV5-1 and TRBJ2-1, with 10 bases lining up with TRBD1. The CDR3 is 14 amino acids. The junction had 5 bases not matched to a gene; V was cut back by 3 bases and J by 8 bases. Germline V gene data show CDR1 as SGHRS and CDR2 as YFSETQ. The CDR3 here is CASSWDRGSDEQFF. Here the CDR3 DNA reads TGCGCCAGCAGCTGGGACAGGGGATCGGATGAGCAGTTCTTC.

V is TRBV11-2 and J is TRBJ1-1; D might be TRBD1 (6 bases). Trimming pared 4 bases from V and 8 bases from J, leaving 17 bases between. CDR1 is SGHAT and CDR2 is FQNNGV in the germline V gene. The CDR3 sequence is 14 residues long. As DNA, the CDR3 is TGTGCCAGCAGCTGGGGAGGGGGGGCAGTCGAAGCTTTCTTT. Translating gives CASSWGGGAVEAFF.

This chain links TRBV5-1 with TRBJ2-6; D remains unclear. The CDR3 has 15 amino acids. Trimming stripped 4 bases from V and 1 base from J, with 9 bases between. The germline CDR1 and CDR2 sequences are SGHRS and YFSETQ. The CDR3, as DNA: TGCGCCAGCAGCCCCGACCTATCTGGGGCCAACGTCCTGACTTTC. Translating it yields CASSPDLSGANVLTF.

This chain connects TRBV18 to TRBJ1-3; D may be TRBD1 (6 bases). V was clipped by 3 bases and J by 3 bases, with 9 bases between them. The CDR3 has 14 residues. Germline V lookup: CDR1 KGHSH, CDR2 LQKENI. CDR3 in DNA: TGTGCCAGCTCACCCGGGACACTTGGAAACACCATATATTTT. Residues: CASSPGTLGNTIYF.

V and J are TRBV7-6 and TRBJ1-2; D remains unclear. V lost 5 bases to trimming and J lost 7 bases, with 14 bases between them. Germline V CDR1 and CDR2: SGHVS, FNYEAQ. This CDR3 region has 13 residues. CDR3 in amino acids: CASSRIAQGGYTF. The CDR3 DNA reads TGTGCCAGCAGCCGCATAGCACAAGGTGGCTACACCTTC.